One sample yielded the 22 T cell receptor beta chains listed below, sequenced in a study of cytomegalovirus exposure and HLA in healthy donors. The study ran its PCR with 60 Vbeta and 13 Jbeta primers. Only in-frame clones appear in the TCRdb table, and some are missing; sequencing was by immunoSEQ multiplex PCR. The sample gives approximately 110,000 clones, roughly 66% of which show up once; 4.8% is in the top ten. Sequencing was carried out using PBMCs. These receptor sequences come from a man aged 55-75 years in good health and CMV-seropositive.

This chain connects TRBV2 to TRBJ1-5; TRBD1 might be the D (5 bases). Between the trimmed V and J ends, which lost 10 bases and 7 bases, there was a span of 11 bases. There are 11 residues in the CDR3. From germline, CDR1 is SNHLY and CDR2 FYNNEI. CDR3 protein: CANPGGQPQHF. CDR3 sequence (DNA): TGTGCCAACCCGGGGGGGCAGCCCCAGCATTTT.

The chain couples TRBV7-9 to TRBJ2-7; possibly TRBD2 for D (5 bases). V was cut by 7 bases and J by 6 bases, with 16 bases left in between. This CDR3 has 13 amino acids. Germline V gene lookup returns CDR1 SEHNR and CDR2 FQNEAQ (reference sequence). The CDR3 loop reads CASTIRGRGEQYF. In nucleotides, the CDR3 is TGTGCCAGCACCATCCGAGGGAGAGGCGAGCAGTACTTC.

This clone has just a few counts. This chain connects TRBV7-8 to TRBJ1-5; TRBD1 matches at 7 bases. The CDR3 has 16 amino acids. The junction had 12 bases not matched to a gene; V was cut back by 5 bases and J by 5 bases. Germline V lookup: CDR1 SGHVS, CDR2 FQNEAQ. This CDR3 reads CASSLLTGKAHQPQHF. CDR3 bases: TGTGCCAGCAGCCTCTTGACAGGGAAGGCCCATCAGCCCCAGCATTTT.

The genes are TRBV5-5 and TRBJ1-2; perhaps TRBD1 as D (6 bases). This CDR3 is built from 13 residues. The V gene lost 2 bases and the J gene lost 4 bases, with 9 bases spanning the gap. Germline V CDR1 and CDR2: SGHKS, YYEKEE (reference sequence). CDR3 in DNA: TGTGCCAGCAGCTTTACAGGGTCCTATGGCTACACCTTC. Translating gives CASSFTGSYGYTF.

The CDR3 region has the DNA TGTGCCAGCTCACTACAACCGGGACAGGGGCAGCCCCAGCATTTT. Translating it yields CASSLQPGQGQPQHF. The chain uses TRBV18 and TRBJ1-5, with TRBD1 identical over 10 bases. Germline CDR1 and CDR2: KGHSH and LQKENI. V was clipped by 4 bases and J by 7 bases; unmatched bases: 7. The CDR3 extends over 15 amino acids.

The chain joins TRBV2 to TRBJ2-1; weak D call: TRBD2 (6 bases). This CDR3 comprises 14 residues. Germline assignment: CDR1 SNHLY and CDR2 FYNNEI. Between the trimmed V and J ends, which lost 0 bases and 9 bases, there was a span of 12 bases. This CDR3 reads CASSEALQGGEQFF. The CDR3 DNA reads TGTGCCAGCAGTGAAGCGCTTCAGGGAGGTGAGCAGTTCTTC. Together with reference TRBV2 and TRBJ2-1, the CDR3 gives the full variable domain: EPEVTQTPSHQVTQMGQEVILRCVPISNHLYFYWYRQILGQKVEFLVSFYNNEISEKSEIFDDQFSVERPDGSNFTLKIRSTKLEDSAMYFCASSEALQGGEQFFGPGTRLTVL.

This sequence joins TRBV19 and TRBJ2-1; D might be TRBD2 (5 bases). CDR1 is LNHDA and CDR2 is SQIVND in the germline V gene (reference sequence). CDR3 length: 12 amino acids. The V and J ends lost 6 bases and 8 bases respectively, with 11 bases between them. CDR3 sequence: CASRYEGDEQFF. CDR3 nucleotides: TGTGCCAGTAGGTATGAGGGCGATGAGCAGTTCTTC. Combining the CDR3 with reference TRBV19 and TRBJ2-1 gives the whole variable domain DGGITQSPKYLFRKEGQNVTLSCEQNLNHDAMYWYRQDPGQGLRLIYYSQIVNDFQKGDIAEGYSVSREKKESFPLTVTSAQKNPTAFYLCASRYEGDEQFFGPGTRLTVL.

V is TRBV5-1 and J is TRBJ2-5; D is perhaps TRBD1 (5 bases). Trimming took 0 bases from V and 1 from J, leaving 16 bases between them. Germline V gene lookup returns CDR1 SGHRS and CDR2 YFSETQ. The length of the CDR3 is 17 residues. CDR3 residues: CASSLEGHRLSQETQYF. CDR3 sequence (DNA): TGCGCCAGCAGCTTGGAAGGACACAGGCTATCCCAAGAGACCCAGTACTTC.

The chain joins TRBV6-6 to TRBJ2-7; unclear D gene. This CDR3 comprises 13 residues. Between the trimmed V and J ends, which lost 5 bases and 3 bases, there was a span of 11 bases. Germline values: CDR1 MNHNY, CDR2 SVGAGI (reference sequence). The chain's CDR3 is CASSPYYGYEQYF. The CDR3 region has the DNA TGTGCCAGCAGTCCCTACTATGGCTACGAGCAGTACTTC.

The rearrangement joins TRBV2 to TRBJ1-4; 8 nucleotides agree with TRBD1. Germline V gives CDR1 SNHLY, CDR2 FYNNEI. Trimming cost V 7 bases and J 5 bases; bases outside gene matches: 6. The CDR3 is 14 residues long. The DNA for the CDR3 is TGTGCCAGCATAGTCGACAGGGGAAATGAAAAACTGTTTTTT. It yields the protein CASIVDRGNEKLFF.

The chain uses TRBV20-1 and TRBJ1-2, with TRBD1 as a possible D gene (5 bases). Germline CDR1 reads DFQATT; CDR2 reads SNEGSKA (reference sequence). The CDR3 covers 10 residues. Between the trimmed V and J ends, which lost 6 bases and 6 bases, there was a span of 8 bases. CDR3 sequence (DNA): TGCAGTGCCCAGGGCAATGGCTACACCTTC. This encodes CSAQGNGYTF.

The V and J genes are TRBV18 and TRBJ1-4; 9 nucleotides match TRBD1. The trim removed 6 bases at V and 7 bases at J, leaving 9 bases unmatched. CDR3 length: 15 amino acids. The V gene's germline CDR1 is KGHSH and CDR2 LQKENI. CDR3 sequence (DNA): TGTGCCAGCTCGACGGGGACAGGGTCTGGTGAAAAACTGTTTTTT. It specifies CASSTGTGSGEKLFF.

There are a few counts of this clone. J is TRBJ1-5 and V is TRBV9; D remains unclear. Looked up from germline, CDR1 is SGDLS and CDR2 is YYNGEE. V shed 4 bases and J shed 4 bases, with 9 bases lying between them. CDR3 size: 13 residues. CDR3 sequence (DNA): TGTGCCAGCAGCCCATCAGGAAATCAGCCCCAGCATTTT. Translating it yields CASSPSGNQPQHF.

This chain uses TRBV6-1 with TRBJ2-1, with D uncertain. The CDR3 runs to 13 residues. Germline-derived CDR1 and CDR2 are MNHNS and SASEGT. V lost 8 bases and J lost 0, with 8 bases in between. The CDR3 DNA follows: TGTGCCAGCGAAGCCGGCTCCTACAATGAGCAGTTCTTC. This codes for CASEAGSYNEQFF.

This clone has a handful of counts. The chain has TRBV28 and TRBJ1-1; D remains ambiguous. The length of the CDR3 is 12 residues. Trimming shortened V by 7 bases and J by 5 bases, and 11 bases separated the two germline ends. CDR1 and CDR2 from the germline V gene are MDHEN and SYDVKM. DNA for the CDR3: TGTGCCAGCACCATTTACGGGACTGAAGCTTTCTTT. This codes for CASTIYGTEAFF.

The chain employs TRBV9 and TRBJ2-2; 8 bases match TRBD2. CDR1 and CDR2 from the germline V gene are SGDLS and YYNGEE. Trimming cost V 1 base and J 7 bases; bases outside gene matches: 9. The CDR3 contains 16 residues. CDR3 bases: TGTGCCAGCAGCGTAACCGGGGGGGGATTTGGCGGGGAGCTGTTTTTT. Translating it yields CASSVTGGGFGGELFF.

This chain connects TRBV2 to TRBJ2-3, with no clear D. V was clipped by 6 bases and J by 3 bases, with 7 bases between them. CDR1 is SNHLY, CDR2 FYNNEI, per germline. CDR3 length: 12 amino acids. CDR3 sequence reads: CASSFTTDTQYF. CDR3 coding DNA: TGTGCCAGCAGCTTCACTACAGATACGCAGTATTTT.

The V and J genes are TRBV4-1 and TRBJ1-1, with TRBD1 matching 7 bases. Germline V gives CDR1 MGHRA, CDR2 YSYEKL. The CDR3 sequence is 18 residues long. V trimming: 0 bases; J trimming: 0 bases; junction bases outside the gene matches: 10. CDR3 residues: CASSQESQGVIVNTEAFF. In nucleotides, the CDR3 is TGCGCCAGCAGCCAAGAGTCCCAGGGGGTGATAGTGAACACTGAAGCTTTCTTT.

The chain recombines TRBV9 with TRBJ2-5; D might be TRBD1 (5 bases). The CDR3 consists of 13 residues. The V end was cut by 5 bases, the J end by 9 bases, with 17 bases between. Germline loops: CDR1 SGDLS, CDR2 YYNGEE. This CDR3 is CASSEQAVAAQYF. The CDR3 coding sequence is TGTGCCAGCAGTGAACAGGCCGTTGCGGCCCAGTACTTC.

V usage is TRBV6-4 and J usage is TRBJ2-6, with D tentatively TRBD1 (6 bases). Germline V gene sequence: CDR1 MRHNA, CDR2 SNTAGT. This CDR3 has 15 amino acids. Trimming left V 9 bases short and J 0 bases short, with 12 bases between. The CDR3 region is CASLQGYSGANVLTF. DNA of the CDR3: TGTGCCAGTTTACAGGGCTACTCTGGGGCCAACGTCCTGACTTTC.

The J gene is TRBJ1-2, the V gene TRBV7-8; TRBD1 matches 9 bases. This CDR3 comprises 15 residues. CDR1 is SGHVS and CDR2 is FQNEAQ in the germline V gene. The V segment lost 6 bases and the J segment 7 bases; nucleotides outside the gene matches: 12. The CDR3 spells CASSFPGQGFPGYTF. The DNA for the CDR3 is TGTGCCAGCAGTTTCCCGGGACAGGGATTCCCTGGCTACACCTTC.

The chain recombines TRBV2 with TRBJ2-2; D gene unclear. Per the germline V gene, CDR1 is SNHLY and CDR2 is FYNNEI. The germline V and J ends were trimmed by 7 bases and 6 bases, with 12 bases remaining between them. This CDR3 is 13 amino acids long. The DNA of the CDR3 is TGTGCCAGCAACATTTTGGGCCCCGGGGAGCTGTTTTTT. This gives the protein CASNILGPGELFF.